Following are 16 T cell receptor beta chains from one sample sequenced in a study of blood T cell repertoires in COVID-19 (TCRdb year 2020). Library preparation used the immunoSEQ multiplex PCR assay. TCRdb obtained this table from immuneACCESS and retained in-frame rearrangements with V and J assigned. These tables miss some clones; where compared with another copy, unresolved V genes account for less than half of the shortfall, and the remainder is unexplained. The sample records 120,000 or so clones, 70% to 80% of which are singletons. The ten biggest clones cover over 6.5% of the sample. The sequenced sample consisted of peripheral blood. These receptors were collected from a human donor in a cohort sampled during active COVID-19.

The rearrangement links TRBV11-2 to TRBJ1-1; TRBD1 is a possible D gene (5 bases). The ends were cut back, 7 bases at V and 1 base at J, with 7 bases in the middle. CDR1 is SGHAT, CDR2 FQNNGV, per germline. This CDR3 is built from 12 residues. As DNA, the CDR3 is TGTGCCAGCACCCAGGGGAACACTGAAGCTTTCTTT. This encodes CASTQGNTEAFF. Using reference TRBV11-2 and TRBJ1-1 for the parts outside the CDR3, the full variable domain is EAGVAQSPRYKIIEKRQSVAFWCNPISGHATLYWYQQILGQGPKLLIQFQNNGVVDDSQLPKDRFSAERLKGVDSTLKIQPAKLEDSAVYLCASTQGNTEAFFGQGTRLTVV.

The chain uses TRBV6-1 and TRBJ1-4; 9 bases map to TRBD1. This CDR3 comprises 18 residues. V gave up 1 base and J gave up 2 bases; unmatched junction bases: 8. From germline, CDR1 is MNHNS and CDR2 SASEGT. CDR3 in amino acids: CASSEGDRVEVTNEKLFF. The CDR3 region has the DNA TGTGCCAGCAGTGAAGGGGACAGGGTTGAGGTGACTAATGAAAAACTGTTTTTT.

CDR3 nucleotide sequence: TGTGCCAGCAGCGGGGACACGGGACTAGCGGGACTCCCTATGTACGAGCAGTACTTC. It translates to CASSGDTGLAGLPMYEQYF. The chain combines TRBV11-3 with TRBJ2-7, with TRBD2 identical over 13 bases. The CDR3 consists of 19 residues. The trim removed 5 bases at V and 4 bases at J, leaving 17 bases unmatched. Germline CDR1 reads SGHNT; CDR2 reads YENEEA.

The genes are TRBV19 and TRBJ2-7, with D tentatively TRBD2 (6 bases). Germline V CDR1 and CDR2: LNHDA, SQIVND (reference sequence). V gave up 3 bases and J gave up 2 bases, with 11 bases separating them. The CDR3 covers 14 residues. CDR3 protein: CASSMRRAPYEQYF. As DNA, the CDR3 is TGTGCCAGTAGTATGCGGAGGGCACCCTACGAGCAGTACTTC.

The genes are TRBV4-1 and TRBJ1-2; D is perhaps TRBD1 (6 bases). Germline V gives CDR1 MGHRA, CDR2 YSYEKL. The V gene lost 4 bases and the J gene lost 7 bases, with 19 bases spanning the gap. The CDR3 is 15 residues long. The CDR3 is CASSPSRQGNLGYTF. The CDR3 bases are TGCGCCAGCAGCCCCTCCCGTCAGGGGAACCTTGGCTACACCTTC.

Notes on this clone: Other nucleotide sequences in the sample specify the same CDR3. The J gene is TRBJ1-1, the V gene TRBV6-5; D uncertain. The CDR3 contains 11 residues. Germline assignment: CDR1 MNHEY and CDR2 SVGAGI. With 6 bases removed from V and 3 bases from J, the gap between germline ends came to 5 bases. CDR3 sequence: CASRRDTEAFF. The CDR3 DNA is TGTGCCAGCAGACGGGACACTGAAGCTTTCTTT.

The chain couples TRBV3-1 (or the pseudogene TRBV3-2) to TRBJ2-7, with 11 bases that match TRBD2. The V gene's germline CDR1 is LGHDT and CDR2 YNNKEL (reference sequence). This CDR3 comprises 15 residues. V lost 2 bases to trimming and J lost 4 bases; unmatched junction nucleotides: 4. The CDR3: CASSQTSGSWYEQYF. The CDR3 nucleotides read TGTGCCAGCAGCCAAACTAGCGGGAGTTGGTACGAGCAGTACTTC.

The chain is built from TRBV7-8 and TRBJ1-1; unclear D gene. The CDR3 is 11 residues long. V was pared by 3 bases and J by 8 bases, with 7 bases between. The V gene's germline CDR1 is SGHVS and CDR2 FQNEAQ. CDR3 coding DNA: TGTGCCAGCAGCTTGAACAGAGAAGCTTTCTTT. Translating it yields CASSLNREAFF.

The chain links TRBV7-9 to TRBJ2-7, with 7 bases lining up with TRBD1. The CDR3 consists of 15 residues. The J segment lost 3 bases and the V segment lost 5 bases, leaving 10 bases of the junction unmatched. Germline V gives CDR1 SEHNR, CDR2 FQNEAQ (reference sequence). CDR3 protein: CASSPATGKLYEQYF. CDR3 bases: TGTGCCAGCAGCCCCGCGACAGGGAAGCTCTACGAGCAGTACTTC.

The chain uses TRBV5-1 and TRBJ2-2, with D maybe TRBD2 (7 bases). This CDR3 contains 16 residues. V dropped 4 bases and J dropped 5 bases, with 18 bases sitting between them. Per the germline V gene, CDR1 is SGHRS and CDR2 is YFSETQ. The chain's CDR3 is CASSRGGQQGTGELFF. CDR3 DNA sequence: TGCGCCAGCAGCAGGGGGGGCCAGCAAGGAACCGGGGAGCTGTTTTTT. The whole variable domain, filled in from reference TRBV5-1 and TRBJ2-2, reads KAGVTQTPRYLIKTRGQQVTLSCSPISGHRSVSWYQQTPGQGLQFLFEYFSETQRNKGNFPGRFSGRQFSNSRSEMNVSTLELGDSALYLCASSRGGQQGTGELFFGEGSRLTVL.

CDR3 loop: CASSPTPGSETDGYTF. CDR3 DNA sequence: TGTGCCAGCAGCCCAACTCCGGGTTCGGAAACCGATGGCTACACCTTC. The chain carries TRBV7-9 and TRBJ1-2; unclear D gene. V dropped 5 bases and J dropped 6 bases, with 22 bases sitting between them. The CDR3 loop spans 16 amino acids. Germline lookup yields CDR1 SEHNR and CDR2 FQNEAQ (reference sequence).

This chain's CDR3 is CASSQDIPKKDYGYTF. The CDR3 DNA sequence: TGTGCCAGTAGCCAGGACATTCCCAAGAAGGACTATGGCTACACCTTC. This sequence joins TRBV19 and TRBJ1-2; weak D call: TRBD1 (5 bases). Germline V lookup: CDR1 LNHDA, CDR2 SQIVND (reference sequence). CDR3 length equals 16 residues. Trimming took 6 bases from V and 3 from J, leaving 20 bases between them.

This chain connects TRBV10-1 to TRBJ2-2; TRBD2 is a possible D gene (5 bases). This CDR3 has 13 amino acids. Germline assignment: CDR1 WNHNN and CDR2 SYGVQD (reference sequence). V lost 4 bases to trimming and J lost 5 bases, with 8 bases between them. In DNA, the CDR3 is TGCGCCAGCAGTGTCAGAGGGACCGGGGAGCTGTTTTTT. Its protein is CASSVRGTGELFF.

Here the CDR3 reads CASSYDRGHYGYTF. The CDR3 bases are TGTGCCAGCAGCTATGACAGGGGTCACTATGGCTACACCTTC. The V call is TRBV5-4, the J call TRBJ1-2, with TRBD1 matching 8 bases. Unmatched junction bases numbered 4, after V lost 3 bases and J lost 3 bases. This CDR3 has 14 amino acids. Per the germline V gene, CDR1 is SGHNT and CDR2 is YYREEE (reference sequence). Full variable domain (outside the CDR3, taken from reference TRBV5-4 and TRBJ1-2): ETGVTQSPTHLIKTRGQQVTLRCSSQSGHNTVSWYQQALGQGPQFIFQYYREEENGRGNFPPRFSGLQFPNYSSELNVNALELDDSALYLCASSYDRGHYGYTFGSGTRLTVV.

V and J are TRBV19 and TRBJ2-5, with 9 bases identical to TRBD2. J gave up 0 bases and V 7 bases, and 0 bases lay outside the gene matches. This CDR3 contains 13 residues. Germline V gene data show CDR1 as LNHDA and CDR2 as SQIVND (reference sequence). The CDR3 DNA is TGTGCCAGTACTAGCGGGAACCAAGAGACCCAGTACTTC. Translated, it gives CASTSGNQETQYF.

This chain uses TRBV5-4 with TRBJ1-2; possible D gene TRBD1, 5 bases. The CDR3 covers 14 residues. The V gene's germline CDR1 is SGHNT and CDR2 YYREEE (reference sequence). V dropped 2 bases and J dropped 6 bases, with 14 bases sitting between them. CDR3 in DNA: TGTGCCAGCAGCTTCGGCCAGGGAAGAGATGGCTACACCTTC. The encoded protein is CASSFGQGRDGYTF.